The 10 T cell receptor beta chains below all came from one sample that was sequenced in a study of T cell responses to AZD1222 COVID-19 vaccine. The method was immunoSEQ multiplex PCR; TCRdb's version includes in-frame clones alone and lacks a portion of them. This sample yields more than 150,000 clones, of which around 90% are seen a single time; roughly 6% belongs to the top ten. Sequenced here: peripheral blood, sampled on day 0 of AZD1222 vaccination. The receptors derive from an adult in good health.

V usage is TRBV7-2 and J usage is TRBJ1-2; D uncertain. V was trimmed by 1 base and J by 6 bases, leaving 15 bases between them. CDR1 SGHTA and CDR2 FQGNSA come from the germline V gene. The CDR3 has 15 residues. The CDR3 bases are TGTGCCAGCAGCTTAGGTTTTTGGGCCGACGATGGCTACACCTTC. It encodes CASSLGFWADDGYTF.

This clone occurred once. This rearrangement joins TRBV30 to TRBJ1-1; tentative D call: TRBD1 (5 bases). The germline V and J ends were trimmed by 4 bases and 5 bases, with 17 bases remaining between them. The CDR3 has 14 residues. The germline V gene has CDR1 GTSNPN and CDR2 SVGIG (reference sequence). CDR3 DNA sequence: TGTGCCTGGACTAAACAGTGGGGGAAGACTGAAGCTTTCTTT. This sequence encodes CAWTKQWGKTEAFF.

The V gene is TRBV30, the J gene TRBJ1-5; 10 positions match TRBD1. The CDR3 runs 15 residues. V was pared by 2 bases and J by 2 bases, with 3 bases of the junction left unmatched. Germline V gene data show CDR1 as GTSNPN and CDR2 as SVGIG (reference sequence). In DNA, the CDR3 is TGTGCCTGGAGTCCCGGGACAGGGGGCAATCAGCCCCAGCATTTT. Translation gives CAWSPGTGGNQPQHF. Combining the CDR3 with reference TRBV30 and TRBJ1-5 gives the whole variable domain SQTIHQWPATLVQPVGSPLSLECTVEGTSNPNLYWYRQAAGRGLQLLFYSVGIGQISSEVPQNLSASRPQDRQFILSSKKLLLSDSGFYLCAWSPGTGGNQPQHFGDGTRLSIL.

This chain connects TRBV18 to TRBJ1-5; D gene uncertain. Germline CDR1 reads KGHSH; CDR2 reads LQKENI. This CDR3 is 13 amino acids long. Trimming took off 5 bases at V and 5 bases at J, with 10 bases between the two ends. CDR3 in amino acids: CASSSSADQPQHF. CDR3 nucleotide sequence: TGTGCCAGCTCATCATCGGCGGATCAGCCCCAGCATTTT.

The chain's CDR3 is CAISERGGFDEQYF. The CDR3 DNA is TGTGCCATCAGTGAGCGGGGGGGCTTCGACGAGCAGTACTTC. The chain recombines TRBV10-3 with TRBJ2-7, with 8 positions matching TRBD2. Germline assignment: CDR1 ENHRY and CDR2 SYGVKD. The CDR3 covers 14 residues. With 2 bases clipped from V and 5 bases from J, the junction kept 5 bases outside the gene matches.

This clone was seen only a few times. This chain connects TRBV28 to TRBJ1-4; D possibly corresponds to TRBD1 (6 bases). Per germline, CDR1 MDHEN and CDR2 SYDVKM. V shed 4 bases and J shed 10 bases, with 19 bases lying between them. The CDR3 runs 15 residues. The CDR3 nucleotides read TGTGCCAGCAGTTCGACAGGACCTGGTTTAGGAAAACTGTTTTTT. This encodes CASSSTGPGLGKLFF.

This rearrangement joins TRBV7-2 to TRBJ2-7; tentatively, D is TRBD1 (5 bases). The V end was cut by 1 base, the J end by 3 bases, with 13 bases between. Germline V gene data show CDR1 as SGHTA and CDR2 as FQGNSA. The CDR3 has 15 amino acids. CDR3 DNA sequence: TGTGCCAGCAGCTTAGAGACAGTACTCTACTACGAGCAGTACTTC. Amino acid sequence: CASSLETVLYYEQYF. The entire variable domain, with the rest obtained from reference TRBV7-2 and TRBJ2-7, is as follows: GAGVSQSPSNKVTEKGKDVELRCDPISGHTALYWYRQSLGQGLEFLIYFQGNSAPDKSGLPSDRFSAERTGGSVSTLTIQRTQQEDSAVYLCASSLETVLYYEQYFGPGTRLTVT.

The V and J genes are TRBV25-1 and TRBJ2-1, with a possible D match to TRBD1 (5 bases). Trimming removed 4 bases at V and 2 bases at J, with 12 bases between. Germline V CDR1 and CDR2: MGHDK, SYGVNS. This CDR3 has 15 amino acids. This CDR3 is CASSGQGYPYNEQFF. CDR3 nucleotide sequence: TGTGCCAGCAGTGGGCAGGGTTATCCCTACAATGAGCAGTTCTTC. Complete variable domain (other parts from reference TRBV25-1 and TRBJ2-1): EADIYQTPRYLVIGTGKKITLECSQTMGHDKMYWYQQDPGMELHLIHYSYGVNSTEKGDLSSESTVSRIRTEHFPLTLESARPSHTSQYLCASSGQGYPYNEQFFGPGTRLTVL.

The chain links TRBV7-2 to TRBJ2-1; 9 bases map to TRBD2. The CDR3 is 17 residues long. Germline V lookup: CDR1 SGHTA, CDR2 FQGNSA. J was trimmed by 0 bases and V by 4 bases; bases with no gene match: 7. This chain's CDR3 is CASSYGTSPNSYNEQFF. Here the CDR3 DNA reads TGTGCCAGCAGCTACGGGACTAGCCCGAACTCCTACAATGAGCAGTTCTTC.

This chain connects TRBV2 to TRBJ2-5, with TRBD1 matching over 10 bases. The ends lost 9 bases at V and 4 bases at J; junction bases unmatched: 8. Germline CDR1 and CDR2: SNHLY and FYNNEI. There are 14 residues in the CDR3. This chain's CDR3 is CARGDRGFGETQYF. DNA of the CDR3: TGTGCCAGGGGGGACAGGGGTTTTGGAGAGACCCAGTACTTC. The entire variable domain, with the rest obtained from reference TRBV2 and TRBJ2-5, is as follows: EPEVTQTPSHQVTQMGQEVILRCVPISNHLYFYWYRQILGQKVEFLVSFYNNEISEKSEIFDDQFSVERPDGSNFTLKIRSTKLEDSAMYFCARGDRGFGETQYFGPGTRLLVL.